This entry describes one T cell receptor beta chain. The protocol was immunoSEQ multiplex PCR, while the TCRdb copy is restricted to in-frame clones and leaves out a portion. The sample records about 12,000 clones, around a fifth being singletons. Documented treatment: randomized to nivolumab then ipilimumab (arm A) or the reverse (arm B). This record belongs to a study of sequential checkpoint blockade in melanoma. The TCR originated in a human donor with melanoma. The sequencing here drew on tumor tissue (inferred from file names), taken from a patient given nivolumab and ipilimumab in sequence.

The CDR3 DNA sequence: TGTGCCTGGAGGGGGGGACGGGACAATGAAAAACTGTTTTTT. Its protein is CAWRGGRDNEKLFF. The chain combines TRBV30 with TRBJ1-4, with TRBD1 as a possible D gene (5 bases). Germline lookup yields CDR1 GTSNPN and CDR2 SVGIG (reference sequence). The CDR3 is 14 residues long. V lost 3 bases, J lost 5 bases, and 13 bases lay in between.